These 7 T cell receptor beta chains came from one sample sequenced in a study of HIV-infected patients and healthy controls. TCRdb re-derived calls from the 5' RACE reads in MiXCR, one entry per CDR3 protein. The sample gives about 63,000 distinct CDR3 sequences, approximately 16% of which show up once; approximately 5.2% is in the top ten. The specimen was CD4+ T cells from blood. Receptors were obtained from a human donor in good health.

This clonotype was counted only a few times. This rearrangement joins TRBV5-1 to TRBJ2-7; D is possibly TRBD1 or TRBD2 (5 bases each). V lost 0 bases, J lost 2 bases, and 9 bases lay in between. CDR1 and CDR2 (germline): SGHRS, YFSETQ. The CDR3 spans 14 residues. The CDR3 spells CASSLAEGPYEQYF. The CDR3 DNA reads TGCGCCAGCAGCTTGGCCGAGGGGCCCTACGAGCAGTACTTC. The variable domain in full, completed from reference TRBV5-1 and TRBJ2-7, reads KAGVTQTPRYLIKTRGQQVTLSCSPISGHRSVSWYQQTPGQGLQFLFEYFSETQRNKGNFPGRFSGRQFSNSRSEMNVSTLELGDSALYLCASSLAEGPYEQYFGPGTRLTVT.

The table lists this clonotype with a few counts. This rearrangement joins TRBV27 to TRBJ1-6; D unclear. V was trimmed by 10 bases and J by 7 bases, leaving 23 bases between them. Germline V gene lookup returns CDR1 MNHEY and CDR2 SMNVEV (reference sequence). This CDR3 contains 16 residues. The CDR3 region has the DNA TGTGCCACCACGACCCTGAAAGCGGCGGGCAATTCACCCCTCCACTTT. Protein sequence: CATTTLKAAGNSPLHF.

The chain is built from TRBV5-1 and TRBJ2-1; D possibly corresponds to TRBD2 (5 bases). The V and J ends lost 1 base and 0 bases respectively, with 11 bases between them. The germline V gene encodes CDR1 SGHRS and CDR2 YFSETQ. The CDR3 spans 16 residues. The CDR3 spells CASSLYSEISYNEQFF. In nucleotides, the CDR3 is TGCGCCAGCAGCTTGTATAGCGAAATCTCCTACAATGAGCAGTTCTTC.

This clonotype was counted a few times. V gene TRBV24-1 combines with J gene TRBJ2-7; TRBD2 matches at 7 bases. CDR1 is KGHDR and CDR2 is SFDVKD in the germline V gene. There are 13 residues in the CDR3. The V segment lost 7 bases and the J segment 3 bases; nucleotides outside the gene matches: 5. The CDR3 DNA sequence: TGTGCCACCAGCCTGGGGGGGGACTACGAGCAGTACTTC. Its protein product is CATSLGGDYEQYF.

The CDR3 reads CASSSRRDGPSSYEQYF. As DNA, the CDR3 is TGTGCCAGCAGCTCCCGAAGAGACGGCCCGAGCTCCTACGAGCAGTACTTC. This chain joins TRBV7-2 and TRBJ2-7, with unresolved D. V was pared by 4 bases and J by 0 bases, with 19 bases between. CDR1 is SGHTA and CDR2 is FQGNSA in the germline V gene. The length of the CDR3 is 17 residues.

This clonotype turned up a few times. This chain joins TRBV3-1 and TRBJ1-2; no firm D call. This CDR3 comprises 18 residues. V was cut by 2 bases and J by 4 bases, with 23 bases left in between. Germline V gene data show CDR1 as LGHDT and CDR2 as YNNKEL (reference sequence). The CDR3 region has the DNA TGTGCCAGCAGCCAATACAGCAACAGAGAAAAAACCAGCTATGGCTACACCTTC. Translating it yields CASSQYSNREKTSYGYTF.

This CDR3 is CASSVAGKGGELFF. The DNA of the CDR3 is TGTGCCAGCAGCGTAGCTGGTAAAGGCGGGGAGCTGTTTTTT. The chain combines TRBV9 with TRBJ2-2; D not resolved. CDR1 and CDR2 (germline): SGDLS, YYNGEE. Between the trimmed V and J ends, which lost 0 bases and 7 bases, there was a span of 10 bases. This CDR3 contains 14 residues.